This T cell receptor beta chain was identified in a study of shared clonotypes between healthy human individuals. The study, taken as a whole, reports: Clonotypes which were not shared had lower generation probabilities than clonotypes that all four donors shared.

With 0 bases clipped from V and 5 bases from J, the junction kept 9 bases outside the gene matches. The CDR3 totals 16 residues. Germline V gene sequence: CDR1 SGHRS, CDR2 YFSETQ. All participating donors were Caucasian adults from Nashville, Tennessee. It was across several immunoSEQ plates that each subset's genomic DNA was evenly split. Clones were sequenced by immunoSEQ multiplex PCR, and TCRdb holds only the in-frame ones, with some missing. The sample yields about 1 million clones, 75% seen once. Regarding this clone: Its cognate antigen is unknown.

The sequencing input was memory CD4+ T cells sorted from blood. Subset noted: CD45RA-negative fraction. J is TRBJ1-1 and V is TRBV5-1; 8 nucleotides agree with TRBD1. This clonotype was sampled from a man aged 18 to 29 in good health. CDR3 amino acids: CASSLAPQGVGTEAFF. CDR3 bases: TGCGCCAGCAGCTTGGCCCCACAGGGGGTTGGGACTGAAGCTTTCTTT.